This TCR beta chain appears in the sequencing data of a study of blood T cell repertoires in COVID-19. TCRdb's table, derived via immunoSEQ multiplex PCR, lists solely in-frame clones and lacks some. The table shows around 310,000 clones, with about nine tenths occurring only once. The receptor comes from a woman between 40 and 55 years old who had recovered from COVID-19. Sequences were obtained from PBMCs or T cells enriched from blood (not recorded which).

The CDR3 DNA follows: TGCGCCAGCAGCCAGGACAGGGACGCCTCTCGCAATCAGCCCCAGCATTTT. Amino acid sequence: CASSQDRDASRNQPQHF. The gene calls are TRBV4-3 and TRBJ1-5; the match to TRBD1 covers 8 bases. The CDR3 contains 17 residues. Germline CDR1 reads LGHNA; CDR2 reads YSLEER. V shed 3 bases and J 2 bases; nucleotides not matched to a gene: 9.